This TCR beta chain emerged from a study of cytomegalovirus exposure and HLA in healthy donors. Study overall: An early data release held approximately 80 million unique TCRs from HLA-typed donors.

Comments on this clone: What it recognizes is unknown.

The PCR had 60 Vbeta and 13 Jbeta primers. The assay was immunoSEQ multiplex PCR, and TCRdb's table has in-frame clones only and misses some. The sample contains fewer than 200,000 clones, approximately 81% of which appear only once. Whole-study results and caveats: 87-base-pair reads could not separate some V segments, including TRBV6-2 and TRBV6-3. Later work associated fewer than 20,000 TCR beta sequences with HLA alleles at 0.05 false discovery rate. It was reported that the classifier diagnosed cytomegalovirus status with high specificity and sensitivity in both the original and validation cohorts.

CDR1 SGHTA and CDR2 FQGNSA come from the germline V gene. J was trimmed by 9 bases and V by 5 bases; bases with no gene match: 7. The CDR3 covers 13 residues. The chain joins TRBV7-2 to TRBJ2-1, with 7 bases matching TRBD1. This receptor was identified in a woman aged 18-29 years in good health and CMV-seronegative. The sequencing sample was made of PBMCs. The DNA of the CDR3 is TGTGCCAGCAGCGCCAACAGGGGTAGTGAGCAGTTCTTC. This sequence encodes CASSANRGSEQFF.